This TCR beta chain was identified during a study of PD-1 blockade in classical Hodgkin lymphoma. Study-wide context: On a schedule of every 2 weeks, patients received nivolumab 3 mg/kg intravenously. General study findings and limits: Diversity similar to that of newly diagnosed patients was seen at baseline in complete responders.

This clone occurred a few times. What it binds is unknown. This CDR3 contains 15 residues. The trim removed 4 bases at V and 1 base at J, leaving 3 bases unmatched. Germline CDR1 LNHDA, CDR2 SQIVND (reference sequence). Time point specified: cycle 4 day 1 (C4D1), after 5 to 7 weeks of nivolumab. Following autologous stem cell transplantation, relapse occurred in every patient, and exposure to brentuximab vedotin varied. The best responses consisted of complete response, partial response or progressive disease. Method: immunoSEQ multiplex PCR; TCRdb's copy keeps in-frame clones and lacks some. Counted here are 5,500 to 7,500 clones, roughly 82% occurring once; the ten biggest clones make up 25% to 30%.

The J gene is TRBJ2-2, the V gene TRBV19; 7 positions match TRBD1. The clonotype comes from a human donor with classical Hodgkin lymphoma. Here the sequenced sample was peripheral blood mononuclear cells (PBMCs), taken before the fourth cycle of nivolumab. Written as DNA, the CDR3 is TGTGCCAGTAGTACGCAGGGGGTGAACACCGGGGAGCTGTTTTTT. This translates into CASSTQGVNTGELFF.